The T cell receptor (beta chain) described here comes from a study of blood T cell repertoires in COVID-19. CDR1 and CDR2 from the germline V gene are MNHEY and SMNVEV (reference sequence). This CDR3 is built from 12 residues. The germline V and J ends were trimmed by 10 bases and 2 bases, with 12 bases remaining between them. In the source study's methods: Amplified reference gene primers provided the basis for estimating nucleated cell counts. The assay was immunoSEQ multiplex PCR, and TCRdb's table has in-frame clones only and misses some. V and J calls plus clone size are reproduced from that table; the DNA served to infer D and trimming. The sample lists about 200,000 clones; 86% were seen once.

The V and J genes are TRBV27 and TRBJ2-7, with a possible D match to TRBD1 (5 bases). Input material: peripheral blood. This TCR was sampled from a man between 25 and 39 years old who had recovered from COVID-19. The CDR3 region has the DNA TGTGCCACCAGGTGGGGCCCCTACGAGCAGTACTTC. Residues: CATRWGPYEQYF.